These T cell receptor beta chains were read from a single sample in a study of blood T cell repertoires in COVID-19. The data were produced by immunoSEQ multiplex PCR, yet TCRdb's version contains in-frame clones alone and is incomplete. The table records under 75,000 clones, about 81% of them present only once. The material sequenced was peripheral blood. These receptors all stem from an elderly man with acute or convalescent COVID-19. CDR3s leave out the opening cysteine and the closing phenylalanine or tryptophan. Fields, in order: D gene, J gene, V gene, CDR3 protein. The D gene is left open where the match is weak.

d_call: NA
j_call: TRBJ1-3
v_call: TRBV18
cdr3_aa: ASSPSGWDTIY

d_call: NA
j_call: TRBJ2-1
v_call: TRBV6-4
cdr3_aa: ASSDEEKTGSYNEQF

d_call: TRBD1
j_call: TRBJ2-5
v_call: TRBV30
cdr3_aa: AWSATGETQY

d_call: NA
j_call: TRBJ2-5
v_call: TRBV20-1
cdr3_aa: SAREVGAEY

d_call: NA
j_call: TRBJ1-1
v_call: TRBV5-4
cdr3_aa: ATAVGDTEAF

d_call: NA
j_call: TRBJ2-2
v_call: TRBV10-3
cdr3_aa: AISVSGFTNTGELF

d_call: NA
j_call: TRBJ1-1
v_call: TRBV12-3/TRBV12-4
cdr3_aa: ASSLQRDTEAF

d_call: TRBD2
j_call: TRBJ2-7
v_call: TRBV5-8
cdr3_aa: ASTGGRGAEQY

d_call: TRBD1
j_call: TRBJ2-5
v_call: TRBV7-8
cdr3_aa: ASSPGQRQETQY

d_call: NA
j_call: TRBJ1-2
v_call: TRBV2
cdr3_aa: ASSVIRVDYGYT

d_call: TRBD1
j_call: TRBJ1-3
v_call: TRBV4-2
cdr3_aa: ASSQERPGTGFGNTIY

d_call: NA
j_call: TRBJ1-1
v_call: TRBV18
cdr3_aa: ASSTRQNTEAF

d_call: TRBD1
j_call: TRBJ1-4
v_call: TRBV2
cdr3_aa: ASSLRSQGAELF

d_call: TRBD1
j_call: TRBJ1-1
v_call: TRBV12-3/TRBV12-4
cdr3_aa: ASSLAQTGEAF

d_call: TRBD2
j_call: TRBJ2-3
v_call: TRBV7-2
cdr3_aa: ASSTRGGANTDTQY

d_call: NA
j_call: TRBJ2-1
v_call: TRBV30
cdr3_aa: AWTGNPIIEQF

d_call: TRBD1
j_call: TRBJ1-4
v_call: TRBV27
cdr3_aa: ASSKPGQANEKLF

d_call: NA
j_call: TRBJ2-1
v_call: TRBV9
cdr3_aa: ASSATYRAYNEQF

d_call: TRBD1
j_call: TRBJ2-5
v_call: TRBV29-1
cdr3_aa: SVASGGELETQY

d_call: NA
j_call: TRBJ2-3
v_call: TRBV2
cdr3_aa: ASSGDFATQY

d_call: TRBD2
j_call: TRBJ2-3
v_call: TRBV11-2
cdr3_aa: ASSAKLLAGGTDTQY

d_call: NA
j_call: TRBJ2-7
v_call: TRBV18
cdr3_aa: ASSPPGPGNYEQY

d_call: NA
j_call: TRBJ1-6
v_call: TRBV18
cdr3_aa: ASSPAGDSPLH

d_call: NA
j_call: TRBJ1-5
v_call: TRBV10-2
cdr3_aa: ASSEVRAEDQPQH

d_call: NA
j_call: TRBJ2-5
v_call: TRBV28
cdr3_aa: ASSLTYSQETQY

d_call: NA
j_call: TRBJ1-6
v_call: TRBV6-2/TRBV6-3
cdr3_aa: ASSYTGGRDSPLH

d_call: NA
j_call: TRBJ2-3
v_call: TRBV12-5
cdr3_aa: ASGFSPLPLSSGRTDTQY

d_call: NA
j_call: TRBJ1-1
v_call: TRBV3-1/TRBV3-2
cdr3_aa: ASSSGNTEAF

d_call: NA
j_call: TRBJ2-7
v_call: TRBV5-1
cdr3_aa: ASSLEQDEEEQY

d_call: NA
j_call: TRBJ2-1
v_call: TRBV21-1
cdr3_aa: ASSTREGSGTSGRPDEQF

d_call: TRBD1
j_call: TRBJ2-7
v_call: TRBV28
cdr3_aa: ASSPATADRSYSIGQY

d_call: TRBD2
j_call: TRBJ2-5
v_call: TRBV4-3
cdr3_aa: ASSLLTGGTQY

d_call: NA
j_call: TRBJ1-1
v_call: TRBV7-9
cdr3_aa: ASSLNRMEAF

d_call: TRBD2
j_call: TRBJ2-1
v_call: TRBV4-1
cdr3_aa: ASSQGLAGGRSYNEQF

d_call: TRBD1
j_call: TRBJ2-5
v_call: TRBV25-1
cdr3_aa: AIRDRAQETQY

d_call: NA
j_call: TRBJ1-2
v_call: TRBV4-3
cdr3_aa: ASSQDRAGRVYGYT

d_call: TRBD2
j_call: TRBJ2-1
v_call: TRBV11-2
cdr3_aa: ASSLAGVTNEQF

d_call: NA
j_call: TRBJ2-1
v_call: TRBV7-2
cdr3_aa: ASRLYNEQF

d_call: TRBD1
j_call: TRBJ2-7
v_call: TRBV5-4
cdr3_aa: ASSPGTAYEQY

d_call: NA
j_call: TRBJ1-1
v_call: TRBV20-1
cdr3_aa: SASKQLSVNTEAF

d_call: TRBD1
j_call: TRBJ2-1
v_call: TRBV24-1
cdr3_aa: ATSDLRDSPINEQF

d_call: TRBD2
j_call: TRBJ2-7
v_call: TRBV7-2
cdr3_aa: ASSLWLAGGTYEQY

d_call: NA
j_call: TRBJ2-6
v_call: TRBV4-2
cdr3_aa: ASSQGASSGANVLT

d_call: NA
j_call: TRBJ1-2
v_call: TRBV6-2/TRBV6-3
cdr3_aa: ASSYGRAYGYT

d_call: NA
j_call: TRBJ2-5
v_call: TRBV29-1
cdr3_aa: SGRSGVETQY

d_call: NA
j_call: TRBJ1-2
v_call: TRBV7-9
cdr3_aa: ASSLDRVLNYGYT

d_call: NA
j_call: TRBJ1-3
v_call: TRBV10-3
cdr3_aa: AISGAGGAGNTIY

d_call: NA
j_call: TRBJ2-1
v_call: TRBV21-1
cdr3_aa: ASSKARRAQRSSSYNEQF

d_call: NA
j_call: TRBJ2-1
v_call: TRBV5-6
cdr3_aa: ASSPSVYDSWGSYNEQF

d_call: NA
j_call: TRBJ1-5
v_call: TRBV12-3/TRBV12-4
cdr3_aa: ASSSDNDQPQH

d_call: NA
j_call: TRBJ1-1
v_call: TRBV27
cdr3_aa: ASSLEQPNTEAF

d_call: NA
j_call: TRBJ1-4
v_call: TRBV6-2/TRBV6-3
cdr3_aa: ASSYSQRGREKLF

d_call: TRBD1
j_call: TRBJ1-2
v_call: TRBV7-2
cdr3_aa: ASSSQSTGYFGYT